This section outlines one TCR beta chain sequence together with its context. These data come from a study of STAT5B mutations in CD4+ large granular lymphocyte leukemia. Assay used: immunoSEQ multiplex PCR; TCRdb lists only in-frame clones, some missing. Of approximately 450 clones listed, approximately 54% are singletons. Germline values: CDR1 GTSNPN, CDR2 SVGIG (reference sequence). This CDR3 comprises 12 residues. With 1 base removed from V and 9 bases from J, the gap between germline ends came to 7 bases. The V gene is TRBV30, the J gene TRBJ1-6; D not resolved. The sequenced material came from PBMCs. The TCR originated in a woman aged 70-85 years with CD4+ T-cell large granular lymphocyte leukemia. This CDR3 reads CAWSGNPSPLHF. The CDR3 coding sequence is TGTGCCTGGAGTGGGAACCCTTCACCCCTCCACTTT.